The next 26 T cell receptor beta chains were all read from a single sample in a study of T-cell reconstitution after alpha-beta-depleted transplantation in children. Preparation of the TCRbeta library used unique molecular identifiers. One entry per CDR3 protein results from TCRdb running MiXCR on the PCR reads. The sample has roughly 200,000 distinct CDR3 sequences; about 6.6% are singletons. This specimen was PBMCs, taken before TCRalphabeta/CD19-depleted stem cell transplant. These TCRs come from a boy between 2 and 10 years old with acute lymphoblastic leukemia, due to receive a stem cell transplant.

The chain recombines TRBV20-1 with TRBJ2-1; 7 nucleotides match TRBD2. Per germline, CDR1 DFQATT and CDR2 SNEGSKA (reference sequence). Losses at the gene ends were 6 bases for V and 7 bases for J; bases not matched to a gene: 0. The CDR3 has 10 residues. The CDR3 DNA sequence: TGCAGTGCGGGAGGGAATGAGCAGTTCTTC. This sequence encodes CSAGGNEQFF.

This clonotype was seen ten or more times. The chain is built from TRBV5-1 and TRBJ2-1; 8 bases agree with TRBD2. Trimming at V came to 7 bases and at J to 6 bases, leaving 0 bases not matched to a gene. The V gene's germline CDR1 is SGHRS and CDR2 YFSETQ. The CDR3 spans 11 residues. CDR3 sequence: CASGLANEQFF. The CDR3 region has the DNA TGCGCCAGCGGACTAGCCAATGAGCAGTTCTTC.

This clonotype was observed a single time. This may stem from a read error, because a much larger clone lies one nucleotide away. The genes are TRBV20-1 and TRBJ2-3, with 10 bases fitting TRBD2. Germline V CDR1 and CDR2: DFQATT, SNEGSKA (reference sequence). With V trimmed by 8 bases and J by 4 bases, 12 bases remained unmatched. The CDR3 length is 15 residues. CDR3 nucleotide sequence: TGCAGTAATGGACTAGCGGCTGCGGTGGCAGATACGCAGTATTTT. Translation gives CSNGLAAAVADTQYF.

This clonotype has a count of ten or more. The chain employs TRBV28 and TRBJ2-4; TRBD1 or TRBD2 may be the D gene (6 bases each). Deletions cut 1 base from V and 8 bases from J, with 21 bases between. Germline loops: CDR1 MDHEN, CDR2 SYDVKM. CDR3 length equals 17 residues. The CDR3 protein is CASSLFLPGGGRDIQYF. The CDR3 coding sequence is TGTGCCAGCAGTTTATTCTTACCAGGAGGGGGGAGAGACATTCAGTACTTC.

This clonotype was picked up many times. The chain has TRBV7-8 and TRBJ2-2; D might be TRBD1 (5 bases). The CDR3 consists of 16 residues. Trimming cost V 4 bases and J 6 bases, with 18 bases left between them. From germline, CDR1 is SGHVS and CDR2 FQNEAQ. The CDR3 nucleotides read TGTGCCAGCAGCTACAGGACCGGATATGGGGCCGGGGAGCTGTTTTTT. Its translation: CASSYRTGYGAGELFF.

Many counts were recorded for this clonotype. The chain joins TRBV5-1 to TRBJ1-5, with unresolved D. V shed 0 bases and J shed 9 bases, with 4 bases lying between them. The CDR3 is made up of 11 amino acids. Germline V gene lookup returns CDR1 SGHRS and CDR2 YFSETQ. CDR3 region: CASSLARPQHF. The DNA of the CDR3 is TGCGCCAGCAGCTTGGCTCGGCCCCAGCATTTT.

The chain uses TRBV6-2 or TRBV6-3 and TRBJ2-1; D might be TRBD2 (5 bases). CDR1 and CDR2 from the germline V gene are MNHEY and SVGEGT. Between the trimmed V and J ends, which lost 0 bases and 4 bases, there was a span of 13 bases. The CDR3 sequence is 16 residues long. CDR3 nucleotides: TGTGCCAGCAGTTACTCCCCTAGCCCACTATACAATGAGCAGTTCTTC. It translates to CASSYSPSPLYNEQFF.

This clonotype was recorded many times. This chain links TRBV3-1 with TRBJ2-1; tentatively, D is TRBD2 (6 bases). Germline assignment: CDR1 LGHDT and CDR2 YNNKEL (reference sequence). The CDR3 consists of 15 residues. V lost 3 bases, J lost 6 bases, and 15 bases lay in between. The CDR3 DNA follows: TGTGCCAGCAGCCAGGGGCGGCTAGCGCTCAATGAGCAGTTCTTC. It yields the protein CASSQGRLALNEQFF.

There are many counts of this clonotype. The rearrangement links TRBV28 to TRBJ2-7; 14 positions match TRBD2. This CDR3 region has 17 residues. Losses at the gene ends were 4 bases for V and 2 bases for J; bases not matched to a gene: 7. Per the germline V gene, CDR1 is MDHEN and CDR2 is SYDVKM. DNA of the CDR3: TGTGCCAGCAGTTCCGGACTAGCGGGGGGTAGACCCTACGAGCAGTACTTC. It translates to CASSSGLAGGRPYEQYF.

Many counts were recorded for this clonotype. The DNA for the CDR3 is TGTGCCAGCAGTTTATTCAGGGGACTTCTCCAAGAGACCCAGTACTTC. Translated: CASSLFRGLLQETQYF. The J gene is TRBJ2-5, the V gene TRBV28, with D perhaps TRBD1 or TRBD2 (6 bases each). Trimming removed 1 base from V and 1 base from J, with 13 bases in between. Per the germline V gene, CDR1 is MDHEN and CDR2 is SYDVKM. The CDR3 extends over 16 amino acids.

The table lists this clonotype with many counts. In DNA form, the CDR3 reads TGTGCCAGCAGTAGGTCACAGGTTACGGAATACGAGCAGTACTTC. Amino acids: CASSRSQVTEYEQYF. This sequence joins TRBV7-9 and TRBJ2-7; D perhaps matches TRBD1 (5 bases). CDR1 is SEHNR and CDR2 is FQNEAQ in the germline V gene (reference sequence). Trimming pared 6 bases from V and 4 bases from J, leaving 19 bases between. This CDR3 has 15 residues.

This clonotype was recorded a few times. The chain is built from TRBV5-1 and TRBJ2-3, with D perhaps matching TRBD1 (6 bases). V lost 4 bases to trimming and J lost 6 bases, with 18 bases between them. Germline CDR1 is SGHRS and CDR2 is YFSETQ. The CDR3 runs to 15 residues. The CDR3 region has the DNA TGCGCCAGCAGCAACCCCGGGTCCCAGGGGGATACGCAGTATTTT. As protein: CASSNPGSQGDTQYF.

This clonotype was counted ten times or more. CDR3 in DNA: TGTGCCATCAGTGAGGGTGGGGCAGACGAGCAGTACTTC. It translates to CAISEGGADEQYF. This rearrangement joins TRBV10-3 to TRBJ2-7; possibly TRBD1 for D (5 bases). V lost 2 bases and J 5 bases, leaving 10 bases between the germline ends. CDR1 is ENHRY and CDR2 is SYGVKD in the germline V gene. CDR3 length: 13 amino acids.

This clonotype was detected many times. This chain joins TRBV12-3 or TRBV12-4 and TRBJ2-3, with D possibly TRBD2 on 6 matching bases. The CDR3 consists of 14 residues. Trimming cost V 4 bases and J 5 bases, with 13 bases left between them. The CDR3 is CASSSSLAQDTQYF. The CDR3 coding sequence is TGTGCCAGCAGTTCCTCTCTAGCGCAAGATACGCAGTATTTT.

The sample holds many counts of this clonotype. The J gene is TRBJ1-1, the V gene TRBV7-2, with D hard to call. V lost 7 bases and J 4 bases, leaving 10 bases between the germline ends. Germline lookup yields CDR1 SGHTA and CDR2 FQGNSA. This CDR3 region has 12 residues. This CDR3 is CASNFGGTEAFF. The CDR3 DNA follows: TGTGCCAGCAATTTTGGCGGCACTGAAGCTTTCTTT.

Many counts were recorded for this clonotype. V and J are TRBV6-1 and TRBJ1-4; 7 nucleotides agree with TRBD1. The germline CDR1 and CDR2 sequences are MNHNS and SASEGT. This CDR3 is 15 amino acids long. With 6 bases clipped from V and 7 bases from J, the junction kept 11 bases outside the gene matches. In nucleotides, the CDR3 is TGTGCCAGCAGACCTGACAGGGAACGGGGTGAAAAACTGTTTTTT. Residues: CASRPDRERGEKLFF.

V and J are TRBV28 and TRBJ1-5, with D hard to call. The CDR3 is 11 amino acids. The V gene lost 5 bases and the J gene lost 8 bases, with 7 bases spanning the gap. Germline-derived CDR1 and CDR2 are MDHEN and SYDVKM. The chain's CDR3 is CASSDREPQHF. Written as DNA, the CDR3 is TGTGCCAGCAGTGACCGTGAGCCCCAGCATTTT.

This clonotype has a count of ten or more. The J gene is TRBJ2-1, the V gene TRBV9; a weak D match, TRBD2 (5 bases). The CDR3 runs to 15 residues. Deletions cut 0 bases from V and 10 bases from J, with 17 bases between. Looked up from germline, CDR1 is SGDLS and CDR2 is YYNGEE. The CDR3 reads CASSVASGLAAEQFF. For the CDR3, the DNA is TGTGCCAGCAGCGTAGCTAGTGGGCTAGCTGCGGAGCAGTTCTTC.

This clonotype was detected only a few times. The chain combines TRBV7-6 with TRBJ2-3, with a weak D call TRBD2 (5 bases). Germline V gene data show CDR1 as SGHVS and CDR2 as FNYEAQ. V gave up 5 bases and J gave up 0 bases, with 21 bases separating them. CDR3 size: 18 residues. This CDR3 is CASSLRSGGRLSTDTQYF. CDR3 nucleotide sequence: TGTGCCAGCAGCCTCAGGTCTGGAGGTCGCCTTAGCACAGATACGCAGTATTTT.

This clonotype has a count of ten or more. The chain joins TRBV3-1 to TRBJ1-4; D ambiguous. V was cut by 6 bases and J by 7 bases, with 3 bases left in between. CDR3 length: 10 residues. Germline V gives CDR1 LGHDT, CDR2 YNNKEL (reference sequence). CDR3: CASRGEKLFF. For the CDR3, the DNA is TGTGCCAGCAGGGGTGAAAAACTGTTTTTT.

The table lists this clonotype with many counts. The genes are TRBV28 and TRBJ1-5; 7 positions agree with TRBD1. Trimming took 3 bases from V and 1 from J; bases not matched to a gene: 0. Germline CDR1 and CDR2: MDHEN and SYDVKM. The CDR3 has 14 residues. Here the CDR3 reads CASSLGQSNQPQHF. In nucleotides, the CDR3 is TGTGCCAGCAGTTTGGGACAGAGCAATCAGCCCCAGCATTTT.

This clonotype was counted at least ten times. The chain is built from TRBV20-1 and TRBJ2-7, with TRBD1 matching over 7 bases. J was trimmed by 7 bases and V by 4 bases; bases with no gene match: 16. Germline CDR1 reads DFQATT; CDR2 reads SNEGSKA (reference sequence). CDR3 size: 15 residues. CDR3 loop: CSAMPPGDSLWEQYF. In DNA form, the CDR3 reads TGCAGTGCTATGCCACCCGGGGACAGCCTCTGGGAGCAGTACTTC.

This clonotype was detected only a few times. In DNA form, the CDR3 reads TGTGCCAGCAGCGGGGCCTTGGACACTGAAGCTTTCTTT. Amino acid sequence: CASSGALDTEAFF. The V call is TRBV7-8, the J call TRBJ1-1; possible D gene TRBD1, 5 bases. Trimming pared 5 bases from V and 3 bases from J, leaving 10 bases between. This CDR3 spans 13 amino acids. Germline V gene sequence: CDR1 SGHVS, CDR2 FQNEAQ.

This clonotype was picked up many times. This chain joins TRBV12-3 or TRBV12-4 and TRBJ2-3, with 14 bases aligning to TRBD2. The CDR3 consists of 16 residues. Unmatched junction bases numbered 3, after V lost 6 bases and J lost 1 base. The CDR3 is CASRTGLAGGTDTQYF. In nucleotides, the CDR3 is TGTGCCAGCAGGACGGGACTAGCGGGAGGCACAGATACGCAGTATTTT.

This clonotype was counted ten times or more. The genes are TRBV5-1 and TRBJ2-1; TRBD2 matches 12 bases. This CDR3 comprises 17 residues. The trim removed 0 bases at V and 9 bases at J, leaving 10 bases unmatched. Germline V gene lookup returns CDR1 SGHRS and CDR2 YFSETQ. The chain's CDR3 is CASSLDTSGGPWGEQFF. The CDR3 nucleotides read TGCGCCAGCAGCTTGGATACTAGCGGGGGGCCCTGGGGTGAGCAGTTCTTC.

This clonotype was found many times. The CDR3 nucleotides read TGTGCCAGCAGTATTATCGGGGGGGCCACAGATACGCAGTATTTT. This encodes CASSIIGGATDTQYF. The genes are TRBV7-9 and TRBJ2-3; 8 nucleotides match TRBD2. Germline CDR1 is SEHNR and CDR2 is FQNEAQ (reference sequence). V lost 6 bases to trimming and J lost 2 bases; unmatched junction nucleotides: 7. The CDR3 has 15 amino acids.